These 32 T cell receptor beta chains were all obtained from the same sample, sequenced in a study of shared clonotypes between healthy human individuals. Measured with immunoSEQ multiplex PCR; TCRdb has only the in-frame clones, and not every one. In the table there are 950,000 to 1,300,000 clones, around 75% of which are singletons. Material for sequencing was memory CD4+ T cells sorted from blood. Noted subset: CD45RA-negative fraction. The source of these receptors is a man between 18 and 35 years old in good health.

This rearrangement joins TRBV7-8 to TRBJ2-3; possible D gene TRBD1, 6 bases. Trimming cost V 4 bases and J 0 bases, with 11 bases left between them. The CDR3 extends over 15 amino acids. The germline CDR1 and CDR2 sequences are SGHVS and FQNEAQ. CDR3 region: CASSSGQLSTDTQYF. As DNA, the CDR3 is TGTGCCAGCAGCTCCGGACAGCTTAGCACAGATACGCAGTATTTT.

The chain combines TRBV19 with TRBJ2-7, with 11 bases that match TRBD2. V gave up 7 bases and J gave up 3 bases; unmatched junction bases: 8. Germline V gene data show CDR1 as LNHDA and CDR2 as SQIVND (reference sequence). The CDR3 has 15 residues. CDR3 residues: CASKLRTSGLYEQYF. CDR3 coding DNA: TGTGCCAGTAAGCTACGGACTAGCGGGCTCTACGAGCAGTACTTC.

This clone has just a few counts. This same CDR3 is encoded by further DNA sequences in the sample. The rearrangement links TRBV19 to TRBJ1-1, with 7 bases that match TRBD1. J gave up 5 bases and V 5 bases, and 8 bases lay outside the gene matches. This CDR3 region has 14 residues. Germline-derived CDR1 and CDR2 are LNHDA and SQIVND (reference sequence). CDR3 sequence reads: CASSPRGGRTEAFF. The CDR3 bases are TGTGCCAGTAGTCCCAGGGGGGGGAGGACTGAAGCTTTCTTT.

This chain connects TRBV7-2 to TRBJ1-1; no reliable D call. The V and J ends lost 1 base and 3 bases respectively, with 6 bases between them. The CDR3 contains 13 residues. Germline lookup yields CDR1 SGHTA and CDR2 FQGNSA. CDR3 protein: CASSLVWDTEAFF. CDR3 nucleotide sequence: TGTGCCAGCAGCTTAGTCTGGGACACTGAAGCTTTCTTT.

The V and J genes are TRBV18 and TRBJ1-1, with 8 bases fitting TRBD1. From germline, CDR1 is KGHSH and CDR2 LQKENI. Trimming at V came to 6 bases and at J to 2 bases, leaving 5 bases not matched to a gene. The CDR3 totals 14 residues. CDR3: CASSQDRVNTEAFF. The CDR3 DNA reads TGTGCCAGCTCCCAGGACAGGGTAAACACTGAAGCTTTCTTT.

V is TRBV12-5 and J is TRBJ1-2; a possible D gene is TRBD1 (6 bases). The CDR3 is 13 residues long. Germline V gene sequence: CDR1 LGHNT, CDR2 FRNRAP. Trimming pared 6 bases from V and 4 bases from J, leaving 12 bases between. CDR3 DNA sequence: TGTGCTAGTGGCAAGGGGACATCCTATGGCTACACCTTC. Its protein product is CASGKGTSYGYTF.

The chain has TRBV11-3 and TRBJ2-1; D is perhaps TRBD2 (6 bases). There are 16 residues in the CDR3. The germline V gene has CDR1 SGHNT and CDR2 YENEEA. Trimming removed 5 bases at V and 0 bases at J, with 14 bases between. CDR3 in DNA: TGTGCCAGCAGCCCTCCCGGGACTGCCTCCTACAATGAGCAGTTCTTC. Translation gives CASSPPGTASYNEQFF.

The chain couples TRBV6-1 to TRBJ2-7, with D possibly TRBD1 on 5 matching bases. The CDR3 runs to 16 residues. Per germline, CDR1 MNHNS and CDR2 SASEGT. The V and J ends lost 0 bases and 7 bases respectively, with 19 bases between them. DNA for the CDR3: TGTGCCAGCAGTGAAGCTTCCGGCGGCAGGGTGGGGGAGCAGTACTTC. Translated, it gives CASSEASGGRVGEQYF.

This rearrangement joins TRBV2 to TRBJ2-7, with TRBD1 matching over 8 bases. Germline CDR1 is SNHLY and CDR2 is FYNNEI. Trimming at V came to 7 bases and at J to 3 bases, leaving 11 bases not matched to a gene. The CDR3 loop spans 15 amino acids. Here the CDR3 DNA reads TGTGCCAGCAATTTAGGGCAGGGGGCCAACTACGAGCAGTACTTC. It codes for CASNLGQGANYEQYF.

This clone was picked up a small number of times. The rearrangement joins TRBV5-1 to TRBJ2-7; D is unclear. The V end lost 3 bases, the J end lost 4 bases, and 17 bases lay between the germline ends. CDR1 SGHRS and CDR2 YFSETQ come from the germline V gene. The CDR3 contains 15 residues. DNA of the CDR3: TGCGCCAGCAGCTCGGGCCCGACCAGACAATACGAGCAGTACTTC. It specifies CASSSGPTRQYEQYF.

The chain uses TRBV7-2 and TRBJ2-7; no clear D. Trimming stripped 5 bases from V and 0 bases from J, with 8 bases between. Germline V lookup: CDR1 SGHTA, CDR2 FQGNSA. This CDR3 has 13 residues. The CDR3, as DNA: TGTGCCAGCAGCCCCCTGAACTCCTACGAGCAGTACTTC. The encoded protein is CASSPLNSYEQYF.

The V call is TRBV12-5, the J call TRBJ1-5; no clear D. V was clipped by 6 bases and J by 2 bases, with 11 bases between them. Per germline, CDR1 LGHNT and CDR2 FRNRAP. This CDR3 spans 14 amino acids. The CDR3 coding sequence is TGTGCTAGTGGCCACCCTGGGGGCAATCAGCCCCAGCATTTT. This sequence encodes CASGHPGGNQPQHF.

The chain recombines TRBV19 with TRBJ2-3, with D possibly matching TRBD2 (5 bases). Germline V gene data show CDR1 as LNHDA and CDR2 as SQIVND (reference sequence). This CDR3 contains 15 residues. Trimming cost V 4 bases and J 0 bases, with 11 bases left between them. The CDR3 loop is CASSKTTSSTDTQYF. For the CDR3, the DNA is TGTGCCAGTAGTAAGACTACGTCTAGCACAGATACGCAGTATTTT.

The chain links TRBV7-9 to TRBJ1-2; a weak D match, TRBD1 (6 bases). Trimming pared 2 bases from V and 6 bases from J, leaving 22 bases between. This CDR3 spans 17 amino acids. CDR1 and CDR2 from the germline V gene are SEHNR and FQNEAQ (reference sequence). CDR3 in DNA: TGTGCCAGCAGCTTAAGAGACCGCCGGGACCCAGGGGATGGCTACACCTTC. Residues: CASSLRDRRDPGDGYTF.

This chain joins TRBV10-3 and TRBJ2-5; TRBD2 matches at 8 bases. V shed 6 bases and J 4 bases; nucleotides not matched to a gene: 7. The CDR3 has 14 residues. Germline V gene lookup returns CDR1 ENHRY and CDR2 SYGVKD. CDR3 DNA: TGTGCCATCAGCGGGGGGGCGCTGCCAGAGACCCAGTACTTC. The encoded protein is CAISGGALPETQYF.

The chain uses TRBV2 and TRBJ2-1; maybe TRBD1 (6 bases). Trimming pared 6 bases from V and 1 base from J, leaving 13 bases between. The CDR3 extends over 15 amino acids. In germline, CDR1 is SNHLY, CDR2 FYNNEI. CDR3 coding DNA: TGTGCCAGCAGAGACAGGCCCCTATCCTACAATGAGCAGTTCTTC. It specifies CASRDRPLSYNEQFF.

CDR3 region: CASSLVFGLAGASITDTQYF. The CDR3 bases are TGTGCCAGCAGCTTGGTCTTCGGACTAGCGGGGGCCTCTATCACAGATACGCAGTATTTT. The chain uses TRBV5-4 and TRBJ2-3; 13 nucleotides align to TRBD2. Trimming cost V 0 bases and J 2 bases; bases outside gene matches: 12. Looked up from germline, CDR1 is SGHNT and CDR2 is YYREEE (reference sequence). This CDR3 comprises 20 residues.

This clone was seen a single time. The chain is built from TRBV27 and TRBJ1-2, with 9 positions matching TRBD1. The CDR3 is made up of 13 amino acids. J gave up 3 bases and V 7 bases, and 3 bases lay outside the gene matches. Germline V CDR1 and CDR2: MNHEY, SMNVEV (reference sequence). CDR3 nucleotide sequence: TGTGCCAGCAAAACAGGGGGCGACTATGGCTACACCTTC. Its translation is CASKTGGDYGYTF.

The chain has TRBV7-8 and TRBJ2-7, with D uncertain. The CDR3 has 15 amino acids. Germline CDR1 is SGHVS and CDR2 is FQNEAQ. V gave up 1 base and J gave up 2 bases, with 12 bases separating them. The CDR3 here is CASSLVVGKAYEQYF. The CDR3 DNA is TGTGCCAGCAGCTTAGTTGTAGGGAAAGCCTACGAGCAGTACTTC.

The chain joins TRBV5-1 to TRBJ1-2; tentative D call: TRBD1 (5 bases). V was clipped by 0 bases and J by 8 bases, with 14 bases between them. The germline CDR1 and CDR2 sequences are SGHRS and YFSETQ. The CDR3 is made up of 14 amino acids. The DNA for the CDR3 is TGCGCCAGCAGCTTGGAACCGGGACTAGCAGGCTACACCTTC. Protein: CASSLEPGLAGYTF.

This sequence joins TRBV2 and TRBJ1-1; D gene ambiguous. The CDR3 consists of 10 residues. The ends were cut back, 9 bases at V and 5 bases at J, with 7 bases in the middle. CDR1 and CDR2 from the germline V gene are SNHLY and FYNNEI. CDR3 sequence (DNA): TGTGCCAGTAGAAGGACTGAAGCTTTCTTT. Protein product: CASRRTEAFF.

This rearrangement joins TRBV11-2 to TRBJ2-3; possibly TRBD1 for D (6 bases). The germline CDR1 and CDR2 sequences are SGHAT and FQNNGV. The CDR3 consists of 12 residues. With 10 bases removed from V and 4 bases from J, the gap between germline ends came to 12 bases. The CDR3 loop reads CATTGSADTQYF. The DNA of the CDR3 is TGTGCCACAACAGGGAGCGCAGATACGCAGTATTTT.

To note about this clone: Given a much more abundant clone one base away, this may be a read error. The V and J genes are TRBV4-3 and TRBJ1-1; D is perhaps TRBD1 (5 bases). Germline V gene lookup returns CDR1 LGHNA and CDR2 YSLEER. The CDR3 spans 14 residues. V was cut by 0 bases and J by 1 base, with 6 bases left in between. The CDR3 region has the DNA TGCGCCAGCAGCCAAGAAGGACAGAACACTGAAGCTTTCTTT. Protein product: CASSQEGQNTEAFF.

This clone was observed a few times. The chain couples TRBV25-1 to TRBJ2-7, with a possible D match to TRBD1 (6 bases). V was pared by 5 bases and J by 6 bases, with 8 bases between. The CDR3 totals 11 residues. Germline CDR1 MGHDK, CDR2 SYGVNS. The CDR3 here is CASSRGGEQYF. CDR3 nucleotides: TGTGCCAGCAGTAGAGGGGGCGAGCAGTACTTC.

This clone was found once. V is TRBV29-1 and J is TRBJ1-1; D remains unclear. CDR3 length equals 14 residues. V was shortened by 7 bases and J by 0 bases, with 15 bases between the two germline ends. From germline, CDR1 is SQVTM and CDR2 ANQGSEA. CDR3 residues: CSGRVGLLNTEAFF. DNA for the CDR3: TGCAGCGGAAGGGTTGGTCTGCTGAACACTGAAGCTTTCTTT.

This clone came up once. The CDR3 loop reads CASRGQGYTEAFF. The CDR3 DNA sequence: TGTGCCAGTAGAGGACAGGGCTACACTGAAGCTTTCTTT. The rearrangement uses TRBV5-4 and TRBJ1-1; 8 bases match TRBD1. V was clipped by 8 bases and J by 3 bases; unmatched bases: 6. The germline gives CDR1 SGHNT, CDR2 YYREEE (reference sequence). The CDR3 totals 13 residues.

Points on this clone: This CDR3 is also generated by other DNA sequences in the sample. The V and J genes are TRBV15 and TRBJ2-7; the D is unclear. CDR1 and CDR2 from the germline V gene are LNHNV and YYDKDF (reference sequence). Trimming stripped 0 bases from V and 1 base from J, with 7 bases between. The CDR3 has 14 amino acids. CDR3 loop: CATSRDSGSYEQYF. In DNA, the CDR3 is TGTGCCACCAGCAGAGACTCAGGATCCTACGAGCAGTACTTC.

The J gene is TRBJ2-2, the V gene TRBV5-1; D unresolved. Germline-derived CDR1 and CDR2 are SGHRS and YFSETQ. The CDR3 extends over 16 amino acids. Trimming left V 0 bases short and J 0 bases short, with 9 bases between. As DNA, the CDR3 is TGCGCCAGCAGCTTGGAGGGCCGGACGAACACCGGGGAGCTGTTTTTT. Translation: CASSLEGRTNTGELFF.

The gene calls are TRBV19 and TRBJ1-5, with D maybe TRBD1 (6 bases). Trimming left V 4 bases short and J 2 bases short, with 12 bases between. Germline CDR1 is LNHDA and CDR2 is SQIVND (reference sequence). The CDR3 length is 15 residues. CDR3 loop: CASSRLGGGNQPQHF. The CDR3 DNA is TGTGCCAGTAGTAGGTTAGGGGGGGGCAATCAGCCCCAGCATTTT.

There are many counts of this clone. This chain uses TRBV5-8 with TRBJ2-2; a possible D gene is TRBD2 (6 bases). Trimming left V 3 bases short and J 6 bases short, with 15 bases between. The CDR3 has 15 residues. Germline V lookup: CDR1 SGHTS, CDR2 YDEGEE. The CDR3 DNA follows: TGTGCCAGCAGCTCCGGGACTCTTAAGGCCGGGGAGCTGTTTTTT. This encodes CASSSGTLKAGELFF.

The genes are TRBV5-4 and TRBJ2-7; TRBD2 matches 13 bases. Trimming removed 1 base from V and 3 bases from J; junction bases left unmatched: 4. CDR1 is SGHNT and CDR2 is YYREEE in the germline V gene (reference sequence). This CDR3 has 16 residues. The CDR3, as DNA: TGTGCCAGCAGCTTGCCTGGGACTAGCGGGATCTACGAGCAGTACTTC. Its translation: CASSLPGTSGIYEQYF.

This clone was seen just once. The chain employs TRBV6-1 and TRBJ2-1, with 10 bases matching TRBD2. The CDR3 extends over 14 amino acids. J gave up 9 bases and V 6 bases, and 8 bases lay outside the gene matches. Germline V gene sequence: CDR1 MNHNS, CDR2 SASEGT. The CDR3 is CASSPSGGAGEQFF. The CDR3 DNA reads as TGTGCCAGCAGCCCCAGCGGGGGGGCCGGTGAGCAGTTCTTC.